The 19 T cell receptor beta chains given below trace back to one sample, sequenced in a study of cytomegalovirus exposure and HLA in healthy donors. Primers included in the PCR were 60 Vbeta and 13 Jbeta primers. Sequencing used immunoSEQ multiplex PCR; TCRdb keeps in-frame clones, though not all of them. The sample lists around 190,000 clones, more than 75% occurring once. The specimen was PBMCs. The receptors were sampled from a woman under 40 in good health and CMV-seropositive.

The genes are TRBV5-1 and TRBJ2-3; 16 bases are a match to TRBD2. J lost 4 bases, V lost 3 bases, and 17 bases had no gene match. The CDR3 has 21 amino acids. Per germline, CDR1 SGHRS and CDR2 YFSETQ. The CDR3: CASSSPSVGLAGGLAADTQYF. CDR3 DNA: TGCGCCAGCAGCTCCCCATCTGTGGGACTAGCGGGAGGGCTGGCCGCAGATACGCAGTATTTT.

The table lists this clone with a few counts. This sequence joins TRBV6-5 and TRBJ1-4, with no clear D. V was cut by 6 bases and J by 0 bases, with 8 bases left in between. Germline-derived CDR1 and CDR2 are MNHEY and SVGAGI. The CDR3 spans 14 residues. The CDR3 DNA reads TGTGCCAGCAGAAGAGTCTCAACTAATGAAAAACTGTTTTTT. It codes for CASRRVSTNEKLFF.

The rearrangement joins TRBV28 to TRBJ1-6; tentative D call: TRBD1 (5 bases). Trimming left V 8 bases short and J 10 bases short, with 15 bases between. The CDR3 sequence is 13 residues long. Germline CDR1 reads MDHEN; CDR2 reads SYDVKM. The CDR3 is CASRPGGGSPLHF. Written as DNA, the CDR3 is TGTGCCAGCCGCCCGGGGGGAGGATCACCCCTCCACTTT.

Written as DNA, the CDR3 is TGTGCCACCACCCCGGGACAGGGCTATGGCTACACCTTC. Amino acid sequence: CATTPGQGYGYTF. V usage is TRBV15 and J usage is TRBJ1-2; 9 nucleotides align to TRBD1. In germline, CDR1 is LNHNV, CDR2 YYDKDF (reference sequence). The trim removed 7 bases at V and 4 bases at J, leaving 4 bases unmatched. CDR3 length equals 13 residues.

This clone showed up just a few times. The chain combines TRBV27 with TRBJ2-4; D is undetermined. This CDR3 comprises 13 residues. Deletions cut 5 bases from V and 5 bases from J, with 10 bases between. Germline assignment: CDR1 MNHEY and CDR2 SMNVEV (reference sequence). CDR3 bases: TGTGCCAGCAGTGCTCACAGAGAAAACATTCAGTACTTC. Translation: CASSAHRENIQYF.

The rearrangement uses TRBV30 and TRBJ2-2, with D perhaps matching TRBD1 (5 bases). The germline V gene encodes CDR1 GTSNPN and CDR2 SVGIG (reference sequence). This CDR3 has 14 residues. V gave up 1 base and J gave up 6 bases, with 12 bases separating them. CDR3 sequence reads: CAWSAGMDAGELFF. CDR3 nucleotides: TGTGCCTGGAGTGCAGGGATGGACGCCGGGGAGCTGTTTTTT.

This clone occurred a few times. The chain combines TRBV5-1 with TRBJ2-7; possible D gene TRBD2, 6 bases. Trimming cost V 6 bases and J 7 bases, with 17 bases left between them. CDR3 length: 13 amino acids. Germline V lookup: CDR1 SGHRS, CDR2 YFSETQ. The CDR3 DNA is TGCGCCAGCAAGGAGGTCGGGAGTAGGGAGCAGTACTTC. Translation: CASKEVGSREQYF.

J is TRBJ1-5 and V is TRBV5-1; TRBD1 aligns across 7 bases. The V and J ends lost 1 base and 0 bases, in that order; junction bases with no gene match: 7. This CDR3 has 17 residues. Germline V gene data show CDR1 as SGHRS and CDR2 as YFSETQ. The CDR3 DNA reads TGCGCCAGCAGCTTGTATGCAGGGGGGATTAGCAATCAGCCCCAGCATTTT. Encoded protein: CASSLYAGGISNQPQHF.

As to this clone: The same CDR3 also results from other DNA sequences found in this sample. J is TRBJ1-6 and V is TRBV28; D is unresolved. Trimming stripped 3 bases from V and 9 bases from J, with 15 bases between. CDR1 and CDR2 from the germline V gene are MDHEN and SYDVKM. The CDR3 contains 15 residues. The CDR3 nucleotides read TGTGCCAGCAGTTTCCCGAAAGGCAGCGGTTCACCCCTCCACTTT. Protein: CASSFPKGSGSPLHF. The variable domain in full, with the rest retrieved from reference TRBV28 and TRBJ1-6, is DVKVTQSSRYLVKRTGEKVFLECVQDMDHENMFWYRQDPGLGLRLIYFSYDVKMKEKGDIPEGYSVSREKKERFSLILESASTNQTSMYLCASSFPKGSGSPLHFGNGTRLTVT.

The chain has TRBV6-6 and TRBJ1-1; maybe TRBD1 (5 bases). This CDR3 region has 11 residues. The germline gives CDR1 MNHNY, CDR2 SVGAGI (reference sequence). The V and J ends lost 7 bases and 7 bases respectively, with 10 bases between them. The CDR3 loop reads CASTSQGEAFF. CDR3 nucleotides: TGTGCCAGCACCTCCCAGGGTGAAGCTTTCTTT.

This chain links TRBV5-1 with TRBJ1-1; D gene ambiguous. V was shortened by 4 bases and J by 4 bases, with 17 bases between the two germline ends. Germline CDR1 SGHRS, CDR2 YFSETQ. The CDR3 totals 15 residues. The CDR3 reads CASSPSGAGSTEAFF. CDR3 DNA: TGCGCCAGCAGCCCGTCTGGTGCAGGTAGCACTGAAGCTTTCTTT.

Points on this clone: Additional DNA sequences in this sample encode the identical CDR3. CDR3: CASSLGLGQGEKLFF. Here the CDR3 DNA reads TGCGCCAGCAGCTTGGGACTGGGACAGGGTGAAAAACTGTTTTTT. This sequence joins TRBV5-1 and TRBJ1-4; 9 bases map to TRBD1. The germline gives CDR1 SGHRS, CDR2 YFSETQ. The V gene end was trimmed by 0 bases and the J gene end by 7 bases; junction bases not matched to a gene: 4. The CDR3 is 15 residues long.

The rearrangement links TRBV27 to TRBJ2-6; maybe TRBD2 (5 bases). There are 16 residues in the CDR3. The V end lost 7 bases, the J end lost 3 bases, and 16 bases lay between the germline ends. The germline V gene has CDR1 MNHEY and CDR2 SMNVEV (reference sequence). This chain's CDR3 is CASTPVRGLGANVLTF. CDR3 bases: TGTGCCAGCACGCCAGTACGAGGGCTTGGGGCCAACGTCCTGACTTTC.

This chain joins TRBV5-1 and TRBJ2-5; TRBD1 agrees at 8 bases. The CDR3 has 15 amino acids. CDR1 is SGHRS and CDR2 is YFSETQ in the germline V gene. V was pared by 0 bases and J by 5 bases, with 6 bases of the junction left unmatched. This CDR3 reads CASSLASDRGETQYF. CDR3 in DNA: TGCGCCAGCAGCTTGGCCAGTGACAGGGGCGAGACCCAGTACTTC.

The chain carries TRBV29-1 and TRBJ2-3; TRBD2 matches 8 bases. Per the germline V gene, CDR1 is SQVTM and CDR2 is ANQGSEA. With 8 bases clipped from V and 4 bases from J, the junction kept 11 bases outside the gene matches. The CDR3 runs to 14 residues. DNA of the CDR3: TGCAGCATCCCCCCTTCGGGGGGGGCAGATACGCAGTATTTT. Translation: CSIPPSGGADTQYF.

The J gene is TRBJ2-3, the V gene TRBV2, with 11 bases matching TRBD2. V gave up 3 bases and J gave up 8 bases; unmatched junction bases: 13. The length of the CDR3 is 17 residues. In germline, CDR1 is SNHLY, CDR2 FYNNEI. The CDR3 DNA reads TGTGCCAGCAGTGAGGGAGTACTAGCGGGAGAGGAGGGTACGCAGTATTTT. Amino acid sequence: CASSEGVLAGEEGTQYF.

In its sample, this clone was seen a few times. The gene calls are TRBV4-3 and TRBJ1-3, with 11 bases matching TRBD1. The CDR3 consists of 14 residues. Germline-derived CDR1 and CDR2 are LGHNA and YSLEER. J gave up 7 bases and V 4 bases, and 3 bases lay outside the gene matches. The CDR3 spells CASSPRDRGNTIYF. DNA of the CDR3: TGCGCCAGCAGCCCACGGGACAGGGGGAACACCATATATTTT.

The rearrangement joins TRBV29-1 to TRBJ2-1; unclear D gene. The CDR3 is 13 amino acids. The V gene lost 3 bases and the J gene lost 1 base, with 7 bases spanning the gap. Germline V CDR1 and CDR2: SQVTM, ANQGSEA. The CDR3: CSVDPGSYNEQFF. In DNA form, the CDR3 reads TGCAGCGTTGACCCCGGGTCCTACAATGAGCAGTTCTTC.

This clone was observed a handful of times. Here the CDR3 DNA reads TGTGCCAGCAGCCTAAATAGCAATCAGCCCCAGCATTTT. Amino acid sequence: CASSLNSNQPQHF. The genes are TRBV7-9 and TRBJ1-5; D call uncertain. V was trimmed by 5 bases and J by 0 bases, leaving 5 bases between them. The CDR3 length is 13 residues. Germline lookup yields CDR1 SEHNR and CDR2 FQNEAQ (reference sequence).